This entry concerns a single T cell receptor (beta chain). Its target antigen remains unknown. No base quality values were provided; no much bigger clone lies one nucleotide off. The entry originates in a study of blood T cell repertoires in COVID-19 (TCRdb year 2020). In terms of the full investigation: Samples covering the acute and convalescent phases of COVID-19 were provided by collaborators in the United States, Italy and Spain. The material from the prospective study consisted of cDNA or gDNA derived from T cells, B-cell-depleted T cells, or PBMCs. The dataset comprised deeply sampled blood TCRbeta repertoires from subjects exposed to, actively infected with, or recovered from COVID-19. The repertoires were made available in a free public database intended to serve as a resource for research on the immune response to SARS-CoV-2. The samples were drawn from the first 160 participants of the ongoing ImmuneRACE study and from 1,254 subjects provided by 6 global collaborators. Nearly every sample came with metadata listing a de-identified subject ID, COVID-19 status, age in years and sex. HLA class I and class II types, where available, came from metadata supplied by the sample provider rather than from assay-based typing. The investigation overall reported the following: The quantity of clinical and demographic metadata differed by source and by participant and was supplied without curation.

TCRbeta CDR3 regions were amplified from genomic DNA using the immunoSEQ Assay, a bias-controlled multiplex PCR. The study's own analysis went as follows. Within the assay, amplification of reference gene primers was used to estimate how many nucleated cells each sample contained. To quantify the absolute abundance of each unique TCRbeta CDR3 rearrangement, sequence reads were collapsed and filtered. For each sample, productive Simpson clonality was calculated as the square root of Simpson's diversity index over productive rearrangements. Drawn from immuneACCESS, this table holds only the in-frame rearrangements with V and J called that TCRdb kept. Clones are partly lost; checked studies trace under half to an unresolved V gene and leave the rest unexplained. From that table come the V and J calls and clone size; the DNA was used to work out D and trimming. This sample has about 200,000 clones in its table, and about nine tenths of those were observed once. The top ten clonotypes cover approximately 4.8% of the sample.

V is clipped by 1 base and J by 6 bases, and the sequence between their germline boundaries is 18 bases long. The CDR3, from cysteine to phenylalanine, totals 16 residues. Only the CDR3 portion is preserved as DNA: 48 bases, with reading frame beginning at the first base. Via the germline V gene, CDR1 is SGHDT and CDR2 YYEEEE. The collaborating institutions used their own protocols to collect whole blood in K2EDTA tubes. For TCRbeta analysis, collaborators shipped samples in one of three forms: frozen whole blood, isolated PBMCs, or DNA extracted from either of those sample types. Sequenced material: peripheral blood. This sequence was found in a man aged 50 to 60 with acute or convalescent COVID-19. This receptor chain uses TRBV5-6 and TRBJ2-3, and possibly TRBD2, on 6 matching bases. The DNA sequence is TGTGCCAGCAGCTTGAGTTTGGCCGCCGGAGGGGATACGCAGTATTTT. This translates into CASSLSLAAGGDTQYF.